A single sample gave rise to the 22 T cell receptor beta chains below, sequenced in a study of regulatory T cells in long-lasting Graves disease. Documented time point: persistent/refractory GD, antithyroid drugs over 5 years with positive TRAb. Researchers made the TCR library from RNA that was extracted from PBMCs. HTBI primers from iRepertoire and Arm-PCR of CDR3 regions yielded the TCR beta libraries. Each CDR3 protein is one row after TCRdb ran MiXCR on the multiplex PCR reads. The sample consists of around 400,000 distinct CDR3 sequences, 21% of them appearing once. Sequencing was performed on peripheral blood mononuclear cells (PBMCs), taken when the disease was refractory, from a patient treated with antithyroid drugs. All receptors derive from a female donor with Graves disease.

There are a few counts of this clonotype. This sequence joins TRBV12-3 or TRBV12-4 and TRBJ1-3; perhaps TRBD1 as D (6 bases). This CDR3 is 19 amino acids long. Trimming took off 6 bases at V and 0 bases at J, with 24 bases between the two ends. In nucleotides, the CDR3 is TGTGCCAGCAGCCGCATCTTTAGTGGACAGCTAGGCTCTGGAAACACCATATATTTT. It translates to CASSRIFSGQLGSGNTIYF.

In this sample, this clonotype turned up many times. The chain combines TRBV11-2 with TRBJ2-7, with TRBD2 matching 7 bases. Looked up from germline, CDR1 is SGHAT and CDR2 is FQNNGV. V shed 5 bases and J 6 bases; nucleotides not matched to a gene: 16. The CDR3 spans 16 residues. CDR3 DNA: TGTGCCAGCAGCCCCAGGCGGGACTACCTTCTTTCCGAGCAGTACTTC. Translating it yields CASSPRRDYLLSEQYF.

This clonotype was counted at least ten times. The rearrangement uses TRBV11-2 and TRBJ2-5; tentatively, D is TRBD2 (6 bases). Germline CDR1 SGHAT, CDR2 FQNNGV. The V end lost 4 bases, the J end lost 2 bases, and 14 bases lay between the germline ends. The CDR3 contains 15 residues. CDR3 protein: CASSSPGDRQETQYF. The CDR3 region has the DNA TGTGCCAGCAGCTCCCCGGGAGATCGGCAAGAGACCCAGTACTTC.

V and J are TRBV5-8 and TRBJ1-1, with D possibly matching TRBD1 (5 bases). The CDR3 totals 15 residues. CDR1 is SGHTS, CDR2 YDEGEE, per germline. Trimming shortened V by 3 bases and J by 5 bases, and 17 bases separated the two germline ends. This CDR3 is CASSYDWAGGTEAFF. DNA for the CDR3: TGTGCCAGCAGCTACGATTGGGCCGGGGGGACTGAAGCTTTCTTT.

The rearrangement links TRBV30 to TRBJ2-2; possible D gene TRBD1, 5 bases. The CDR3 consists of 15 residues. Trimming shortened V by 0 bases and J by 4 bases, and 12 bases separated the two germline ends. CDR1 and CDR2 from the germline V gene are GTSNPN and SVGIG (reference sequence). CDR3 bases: TGTGCCTGGAGTGTACACAGGCCCCTCACCGGGGAGCTGTTTTTT. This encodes CAWSVHRPLTGELFF.

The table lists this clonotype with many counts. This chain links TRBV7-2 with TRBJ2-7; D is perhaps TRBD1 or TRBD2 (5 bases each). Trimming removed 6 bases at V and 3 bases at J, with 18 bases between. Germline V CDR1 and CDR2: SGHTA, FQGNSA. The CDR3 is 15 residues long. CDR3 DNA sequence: TGTGCCAGCAGTAGGGACGGCGCAGGGCTCTACGAGCAGTACTTC. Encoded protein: CASSRDGAGLYEQYF.

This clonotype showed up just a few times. The CDR3 bases are TGTGCCAGCAGCTTAGCAACAGTTCGCGCTGGGAATGGCTACACCTTC. It specifies CASSLATVRAGNGYTF. The rearrangement joins TRBV7-8 to TRBJ1-2; D ambiguous. Germline V gene data show CDR1 as SGHVS and CDR2 as FQNEAQ. Between the trimmed V and J ends, which lost 0 bases and 6 bases, there was a span of 17 bases. The CDR3 extends over 16 amino acids.

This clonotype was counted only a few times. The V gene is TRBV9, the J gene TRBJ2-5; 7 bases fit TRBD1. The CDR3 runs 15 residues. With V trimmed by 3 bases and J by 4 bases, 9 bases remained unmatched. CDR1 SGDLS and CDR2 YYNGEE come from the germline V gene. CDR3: CASSGRQGVGETQYF. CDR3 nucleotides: TGTGCCAGCAGCGGGAGACAGGGAGTAGGAGAGACCCAGTACTTC.

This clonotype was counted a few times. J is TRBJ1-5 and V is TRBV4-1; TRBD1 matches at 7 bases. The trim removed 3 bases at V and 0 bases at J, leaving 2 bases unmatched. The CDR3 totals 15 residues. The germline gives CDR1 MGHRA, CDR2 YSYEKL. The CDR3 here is CASSQYRGSNQPQHF. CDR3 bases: TGCGCCAGCAGCCAGTACAGGGGTAGCAATCAGCCCCAGCATTTT.

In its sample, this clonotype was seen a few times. CDR3 DNA: TGCAGTGCTAGGGGGCCCACGGGGCAGTTCTTC. Translated, it gives CSARGPTGQFF. The chain carries TRBV20-1 and TRBJ2-1; the D gene is possibly TRBD1 (5 bases). The length of the CDR3 is 11 residues. CDR1 and CDR2 (germline): DFQATT, SNEGSKA (reference sequence). V shed 3 bases and J shed 12 bases, with 12 bases lying between them.

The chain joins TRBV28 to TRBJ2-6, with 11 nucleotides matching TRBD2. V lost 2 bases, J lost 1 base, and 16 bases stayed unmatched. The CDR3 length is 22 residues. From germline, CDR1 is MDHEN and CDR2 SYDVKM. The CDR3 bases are TGTGCCAGCAGTTTAGTCTTAGCGGGAGGGCCGGTGGGTTTTTCTGGGGCCAACGTCCTGACTTTC. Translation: CASSLVLAGGPVGFSGANVLTF.

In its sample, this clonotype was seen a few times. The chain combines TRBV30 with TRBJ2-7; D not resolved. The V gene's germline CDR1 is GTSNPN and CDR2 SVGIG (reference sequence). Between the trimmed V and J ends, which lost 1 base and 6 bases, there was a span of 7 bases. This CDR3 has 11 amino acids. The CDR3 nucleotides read TGTGCCTGGAGTGAGGGATCCGAGCAGTACTTC. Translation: CAWSEGSEQYF.

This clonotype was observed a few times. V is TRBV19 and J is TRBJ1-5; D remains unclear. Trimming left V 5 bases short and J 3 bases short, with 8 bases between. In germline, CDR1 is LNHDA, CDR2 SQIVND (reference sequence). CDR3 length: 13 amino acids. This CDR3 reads CASSAAYNQPQHF. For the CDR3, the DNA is TGTGCCAGTAGTGCAGCCTACAATCAGCCCCAGCATTTT.

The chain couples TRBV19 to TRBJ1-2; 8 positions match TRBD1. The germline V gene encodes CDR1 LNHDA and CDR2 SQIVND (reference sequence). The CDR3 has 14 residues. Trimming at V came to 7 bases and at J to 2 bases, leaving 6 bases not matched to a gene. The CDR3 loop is CASTTGTGNYGYTF. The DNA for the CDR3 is TGTGCCAGTACTACTGGGACAGGAAACTATGGCTACACCTTC. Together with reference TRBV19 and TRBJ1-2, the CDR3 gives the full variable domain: DGGITQSPKYLFRKEGQNVTLSCEQNLNHDAMYWYRQDPGQGLRLIYYSQIVNDFQKGDIAEGYSVSREKKESFPLTVTSAQKNPTAFYLCASTTGTGNYGYTFGSGTRLTVV.

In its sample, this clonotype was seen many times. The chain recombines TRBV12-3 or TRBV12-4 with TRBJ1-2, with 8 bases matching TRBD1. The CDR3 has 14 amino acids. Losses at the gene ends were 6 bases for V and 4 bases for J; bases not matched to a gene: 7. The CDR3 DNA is TGTGCCAGCAGCCAGAGGACAGGGAGCTATGGCTACACCTTC. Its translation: CASSQRTGSYGYTF.

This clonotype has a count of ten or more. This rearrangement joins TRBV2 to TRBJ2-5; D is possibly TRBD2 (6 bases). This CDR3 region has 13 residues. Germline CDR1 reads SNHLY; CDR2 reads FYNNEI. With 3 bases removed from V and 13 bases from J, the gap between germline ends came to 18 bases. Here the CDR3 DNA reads TGTGCCAGCAGTGAGATTGGAGGGAACAACCCGTACTTC. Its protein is CASSEIGGNNPYF.

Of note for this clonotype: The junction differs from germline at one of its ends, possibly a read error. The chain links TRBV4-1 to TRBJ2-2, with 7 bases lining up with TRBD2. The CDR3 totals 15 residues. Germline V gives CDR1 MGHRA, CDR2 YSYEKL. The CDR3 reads CASSQAGKGTGELFF. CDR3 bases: TGTGCCAGCAGCCAAGCGGGAAAGGGCACCGGGGAGCTGTTTTTT.

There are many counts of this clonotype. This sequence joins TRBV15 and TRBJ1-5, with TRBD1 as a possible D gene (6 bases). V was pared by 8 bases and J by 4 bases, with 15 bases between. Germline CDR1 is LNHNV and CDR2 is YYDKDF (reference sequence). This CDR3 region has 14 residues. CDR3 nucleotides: TGTGCCACCGAAGACAGGACTCGAAATCAGCCCCAGCATTTT. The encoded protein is CATEDRTRNQPQHF.

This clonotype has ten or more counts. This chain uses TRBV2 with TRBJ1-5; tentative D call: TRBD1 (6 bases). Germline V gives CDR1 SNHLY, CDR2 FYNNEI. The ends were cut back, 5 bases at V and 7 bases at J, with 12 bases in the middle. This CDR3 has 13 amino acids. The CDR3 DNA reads TGTGCCAGCAGTTCTGACAGGATCCAGCCCCAGCATTTT. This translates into CASSSDRIQPQHF.

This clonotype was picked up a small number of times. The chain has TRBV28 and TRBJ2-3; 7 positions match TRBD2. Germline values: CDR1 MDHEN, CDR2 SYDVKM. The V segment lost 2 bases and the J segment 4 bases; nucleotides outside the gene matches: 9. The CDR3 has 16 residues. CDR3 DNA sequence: TGTGCCAGCAGTTTAGAAGGGGCGACTAGCCCAGATACGCAGTATTTT. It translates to CASSLEGATSPDTQYF. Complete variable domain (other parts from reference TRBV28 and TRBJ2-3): DVKVTQSSRYLVKRTGEKVFLECVQDMDHENMFWYRQDPGLGLRLIYFSYDVKMKEKGDIPEGYSVSREKKERFSLILESASTNQTSMYLCASSLEGATSPDTQYFGPGTRLTVL.

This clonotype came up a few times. CDR3 sequence: CASSLETGTYEQYF. In DNA, the CDR3 is TGCGCCAGCAGCTTGGAGACAGGTACCTACGAGCAGTACTTC. The chain has TRBV5-1 and TRBJ2-7, with TRBD1 as a possible D gene (6 bases). Germline CDR1 is SGHRS and CDR2 is YFSETQ. The V gene lost 0 bases and the J gene lost 2 bases, with 9 bases spanning the gap. The CDR3 covers 14 residues.

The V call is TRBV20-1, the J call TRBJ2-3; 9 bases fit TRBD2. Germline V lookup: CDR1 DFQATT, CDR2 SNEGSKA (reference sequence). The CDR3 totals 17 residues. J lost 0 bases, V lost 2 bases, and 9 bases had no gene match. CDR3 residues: CSARKTSGKGSTDTQYF. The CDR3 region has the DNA TGCAGTGCTAGAAAGACTAGCGGCAAAGGTAGCACAGATACGCAGTATTTT.